Presented here are 2 T cell receptor beta chains from one specimen sequenced in a study of shared clonotypes between healthy human individuals. The method was immunoSEQ multiplex PCR; TCRdb's version includes in-frame clones alone and lacks a portion of them. The sample holds more than 850,000 clones; approximately 78% are singletons and the top ten take under 0.6%. The sample comprised memory CD4+ T cells from PBMCs. Subset defined: CD45RA-negative fraction. The receptors derive from a man aged 18 to 30 in good health. Some clones in this sample may be carry-over from other donors' samples.

CDR3 bases: TGTGCCTGGAGTCGGGAGACAGTCGGCCCTAACTATGGCTACACCTTC. This encodes CAWSRETVGPNYGYTF. This rearrangement joins TRBV30 to TRBJ1-2; D is perhaps TRBD1 (5 bases). CDR1 GTSNPN and CDR2 SVGIG come from the germline V gene (reference sequence). CDR3 length equals 16 residues. Trimming removed 2 bases at V and 0 bases at J, with 16 bases between.

V is TRBV9 and J is TRBJ1-3; D perhaps matches TRBD1 (6 bases). The V end was cut by 0 bases, the J end by 2 bases, with 12 bases between. CDR1 SGDLS and CDR2 YYNGEE come from the germline V gene. The CDR3 is 16 amino acids. The CDR3 sequence: CASSVAAGGPGNTIYF. DNA of the CDR3: TGTGCCAGCAGCGTAGCCGCGGGGGGGCCTGGAAACACCATATATTTT.